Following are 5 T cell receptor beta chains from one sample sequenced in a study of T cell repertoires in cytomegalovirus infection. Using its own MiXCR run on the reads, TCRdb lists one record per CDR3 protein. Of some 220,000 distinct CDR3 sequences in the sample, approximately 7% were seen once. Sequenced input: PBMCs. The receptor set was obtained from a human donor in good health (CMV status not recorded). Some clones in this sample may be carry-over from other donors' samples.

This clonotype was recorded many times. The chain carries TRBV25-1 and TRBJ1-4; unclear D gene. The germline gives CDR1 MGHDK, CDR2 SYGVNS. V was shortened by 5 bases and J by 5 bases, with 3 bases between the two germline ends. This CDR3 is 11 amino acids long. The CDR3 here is CASSLNEKLFF. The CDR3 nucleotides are TGTGCCAGCAGTCTAAATGAAAAACTGTTTTTT. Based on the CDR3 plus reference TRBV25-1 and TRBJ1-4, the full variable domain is EADIYQTPRYLVIGTGKKITLECSQTMGHDKMYWYQQDPGMELHLIHYSYGVNSTEKGDLSSESTVSRIRTEHFPLTLESARPSHTSQYLCASSLNEKLFFGSGTQLSVL.

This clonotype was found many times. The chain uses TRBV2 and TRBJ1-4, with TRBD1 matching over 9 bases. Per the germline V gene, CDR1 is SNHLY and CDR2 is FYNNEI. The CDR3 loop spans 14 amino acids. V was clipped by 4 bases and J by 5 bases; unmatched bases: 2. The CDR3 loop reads CASSAGTGNEKLFF. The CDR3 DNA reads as TGTGCCAGCAGTGCCGGGACAGGGAATGAAAAACTGTTTTTT.

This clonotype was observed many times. The CDR3, as DNA: TGTGCCAGCAGCCGAGGGGGGGCTCAAGAGACCCAGTACTTC. This translates into CASSRGGAQETQYF. The V gene is TRBV7-9, the J gene TRBJ2-5, with a tentative D call TRBD2 (7 bases). The germline V and J ends were trimmed by 5 bases and 2 bases, with 12 bases remaining between them. The CDR3 has 14 residues. Germline V gene lookup returns CDR1 SEHNR and CDR2 FQNEAQ (reference sequence).

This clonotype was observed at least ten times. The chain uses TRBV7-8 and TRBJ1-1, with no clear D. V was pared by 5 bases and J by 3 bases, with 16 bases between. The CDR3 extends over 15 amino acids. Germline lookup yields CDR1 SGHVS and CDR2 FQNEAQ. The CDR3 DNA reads TGTGCCAGCAGCCTGGAAACCTCTGGTTACACTGAAGCTTTCTTT. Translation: CASSLETSGYTEAFF.

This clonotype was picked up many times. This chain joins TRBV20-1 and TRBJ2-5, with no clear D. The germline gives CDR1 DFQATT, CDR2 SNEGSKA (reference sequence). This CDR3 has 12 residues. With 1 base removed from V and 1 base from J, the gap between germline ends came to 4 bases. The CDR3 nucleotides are TGCAGTGCTAGAGGGGTCCAAGAGACCCAGTACTTC. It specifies CSARGVQETQYF.